Included here is one TCR beta chain sequence, with context. This sample stems from a study of shared clonotypes between healthy human individuals. The CDR3 is 17 amino acids. J lost 2 bases, V lost 2 bases, and 4 bases had no gene match. Looked up from germline, CDR1 is SGHTA and CDR2 is FQGTGA. Naive CD8 populations comprised CD45RO-negative cells positively selected for CCR7, excluding terminally differentiated effector memory CD45RA+ cells. Produced via immunoSEQ multiplex PCR; TCRdb's table is partial and in-frame only. The sample holds roughly 850,000 clones, 90% to 98% seen once. The sequence was collected from a man between 25 and 39 years old in good health. Input material: naive CD8+ T cells sorted from blood. V is TRBV7-3 and J is TRBJ1-5; 12 bases are a match to TRBD1. CDR3 region: CASSLGTGGSGNQPQHF. Here the CDR3 DNA reads TGTGCCAGCAGCTTAGGGACAGGGGGCTCGGGCAATCAGCCCCAGCATTTT.